The 22 T cell receptor beta chains in this list originate from one sample, sequenced in a study of response to subunit inactivated influenza vaccine. TCRdb reprocessed the RT-PCR reads via MiXCR and lists one record per CDR3 protein. The sample shows more than 550,000 distinct CDR3 sequences, 10% to 12% of them seen only once. This sample was also put to use in a study of T cells expressing NK-cell markers. That work adds: TCR beta cDNA was made by 5'RACE template switching with UMIs.

The sequenced sample was PBMCs from blood, obtained on the day of vaccination. Receptors were obtained from a man aged 50 to 59 who received an inactivated influenza vaccine.

The sample holds a few counts of this clonotype. V and J are TRBV6-5 and TRBJ2-7; tentative D call: TRBD2 (5 bases). V was trimmed by 0 bases and J by 3 bases, leaving 21 bases between them. The CDR3 length is 18 residues. Per the germline V gene, CDR1 is MNHEY and CDR2 is SVGAGI. Written as DNA, the CDR3 is TGTGCCAGCAGTTACTCGACTATAGGCCGGATGGCCTTCTACGAGCAGTACTTC. It yields the protein CASSYSTIGRMAFYEQYF.

This clonotype was detected a few times. The chain combines TRBV11-1 with TRBJ2-7, with D perhaps matching TRBD1 or TRBD2 (5 bases each). Germline loops: CDR1 SGHAT, CDR2 FQDESV (reference sequence). The CDR3 has 14 amino acids. The germline V and J ends were trimmed by 5 bases and 3 bases, with 14 bases remaining between them. The CDR3 region has the DNA TGTGCCAGCAGCATCCGGGACGGAAACTACGAGCAGTACTTC. Translated, it gives CASSIRDGNYEQYF.

This clonotype was counted at least ten times. The chain is built from TRBV12-3 or TRBV12-4 and TRBJ2-7; unclear D gene. The V end lost 6 bases, the J end lost 2 bases, and 11 bases lay between the germline ends. CDR3 size: 13 residues. CDR3 protein: CASSPGFPYEQYF. CDR3 bases: TGTGCCAGCAGCCCTGGTTTTCCCTACGAGCAGTACTTC.

The CDR3 DNA follows: TGCGCCAGCAGCCAAAGGCAGGGTTGGCATGAGCAGTTCTTC. Translating gives CASSQRQGWHEQFF. This rearrangement joins TRBV4-1 to TRBJ2-1; D may be TRBD1 (5 bases). There are 14 residues in the CDR3. Germline V CDR1 and CDR2: MGHRA, YSYEKL. Trimming left V 2 bases short and J 8 bases short, with 13 bases between.

This clonotype was seen once. V gene TRBV18 combines with J gene TRBJ2-1; D call uncertain. Germline-derived CDR1 and CDR2 are KGHSH and LQKENI. Trimming left V 6 bases short and J 9 bases short, with 12 bases between. The CDR3 consists of 12 residues. The CDR3 DNA is TGTGCCAGCTCTCTCCGACCCTCTGAGCAGTTCTTC. Translation: CASSLRPSEQFF.

This clonotype was seen at least ten times. The rearrangement links TRBV5-1 to TRBJ2-1, with a weak D call TRBD2 (6 bases). Trimming pared 5 bases from V and 0 bases from J, leaving 12 bases between. Germline lookup yields CDR1 SGHRS and CDR2 YFSETQ. The CDR3 covers 15 residues. CDR3 sequence (DNA): TGCGCCAGCAGACTTCTAGCGACCTCCTACAATGAGCAGTTCTTC. It codes for CASRLLATSYNEQFF.

V gene TRBV29-1 combines with J gene TRBJ2-7, with 8 positions matching TRBD1. Losses at the gene ends were 7 bases for V and 7 bases for J; bases not matched to a gene: 9. Germline V gene lookup returns CDR1 SQVTM and CDR2 ANQGSEA. The CDR3 length is 12 residues. The CDR3 DNA reads TGCAGCGCCGGACAGGGCCTCGGTGAGCAGTACTTC. Translated: CSAGQGLGEQYF.

This clonotype was seen many times. V is TRBV4-3 and J is TRBJ1-3; weak D call: TRBD1 (6 bases). Looked up from germline, CDR1 is LGHNA and CDR2 is YSLEER. The CDR3 consists of 15 residues. Between the trimmed V and J ends, which lost 4 bases and 2 bases, there was a span of 12 bases. This chain's CDR3 is CASSPWTDPGNTIYF. For the CDR3, the DNA is TGCGCCAGCAGCCCTTGGACAGACCCTGGAAACACCATATATTTT.

About this clonotype itself: At one boundary the junction diverges from the germline segment, which might be a read error. This rearrangement joins TRBV11-2 to TRBJ2-1, with D unclear. In germline, CDR1 is SGHAT, CDR2 FQNNGV. The CDR3 extends over 18 amino acids. This chain's CDR3 is CASSLERVGHPLRTEQFF. CDR3 sequence (DNA): TGTGCCAGCAGCCTAGAACGGGTAGGGCACCCCCTTAGGACTGAGCAGTTCTTC.

The chain combines TRBV21-1 with TRBJ1-5; whether TRBD1, the table's D call, matches the DNA was not checked. TRBV21-1 is annotated as a pseudogene. CDR3 length: 18 residues. The CDR3 region is CASSKVGGGGVGNQPQHF. CDR3 nucleotides: TGTGCCAGCAGCAAAGTCGGAGGTGGGGGGGTAGGCAATCAGCCCCAGCATTTT.

This clonotype appeared many times. The V and J genes are TRBV7-9 and TRBJ2-7; D remains ambiguous. The V gene's germline CDR1 is SEHNR and CDR2 FQNEAQ (reference sequence). The germline V and J ends were trimmed by 6 bases and 5 bases, with 11 bases remaining between them. The CDR3 is 12 residues long. The CDR3 here is CASSLGADEQYF. Written as DNA, the CDR3 is TGTGCCAGCAGTTTGGGCGCGGACGAGCAGTACTTC.

CDR3 nucleotide sequence: TGTGCCAGCAGCCAAGAGAGGTCAGCGGGGGGGGAGCAGTTCTTC. It is translated as CASSQERSAGGEQFF. The chain joins TRBV4-2 to TRBJ2-1; TRBD2 matches 10 bases. V was pared by 0 bases and J by 10 bases, with 6 bases of the junction left unmatched. This CDR3 spans 15 amino acids. Germline CDR1 reads LGHNA; CDR2 reads YNFKEQ.

A word on this clonotype: One end of the junction varies from germline; a read error may be responsible. This chain links TRBV9 with TRBJ2-2; 7 positions match TRBD2. This CDR3 spans 15 amino acids. Germline V CDR1 and CDR2: SGDLS, YYNGEE. As DNA, the CDR3 is TGTGCCAGCAGCTTCCGGACTAGGTCCACCGGGGAGCCGTTTTTT. Translating gives CASSFRTRSTGEPFF. Based on the CDR3 plus reference TRBV9 and TRBJ2-2, the full variable domain is DSGVTQTPKHLITATGQRVTLRCSPRSGDLSVYWYQQSLDQGLQFLIQYYNGEERAKGNILERFSAQQFPDLHSELNLSSLELGDSALYFCASSFRTRSTGEPFFGEGSRLTVL.

V gene TRBV12-3 or TRBV12-4 combines with J gene TRBJ2-3; D is undetermined. CDR3 length: 16 residues. The V and J ends lost 3 bases and 4 bases respectively, with 17 bases between them. The CDR3 loop reads CASSFPPLLSSDTQYF. The CDR3 region has the DNA TGTGCCAGCAGTTTTCCGCCCCTCCTTAGTTCAGATACGCAGTATTTT.

Regarding this clonotype: Compared with germline, one end of the junction differs, possibly owing to a read error. This rearrangement joins TRBV27 to TRBJ2-3; D is uncertain. The CDR3 extends over 14 amino acids. Per the germline V gene, CDR1 is MNHEY and CDR2 is SMNVEV (reference sequence). In DNA, the CDR3 is TGTGCCAGCATTTTACGCATTAGGGTCCCTACGCAGTATTTT. It is translated as CASILRIRVPTQYF.

This clonotype was seen only once. The rearrangement uses TRBV24-1 and TRBJ2-6; 9 nucleotides align to TRBD1. This CDR3 has 17 residues. Germline trimming cut 2 bases from V and 1 base from J; bases unmatched to any gene: 2. In germline, CDR1 is KGHDR, CDR2 SFDVKD. The DNA for the CDR3 is TGTGCCACCAGTGATTCCGGGACAGGGTCTGGGGCCAACGTCCTGACTTTC. Its protein product is CATSDSGTGSGANVLTF.

Only a few counts were recorded for this clonotype. The rearrangement uses TRBV7-2 and TRBJ1-3; 8 nucleotides agree with TRBD1. CDR1 and CDR2 (germline): SGHTA, FQGNSA. CDR3 size: 15 residues. The V gene end was trimmed by 4 bases and the J gene end by 10 bases; junction bases not matched to a gene: 12. This chain's CDR3 is CASSSQPRQGLTIYF. Here the CDR3 DNA reads TGTGCCAGCAGCTCCCAGCCGAGACAGGGGTTAACCATATATTTT.

This rearrangement joins TRBV4-3 to TRBJ1-5; D might be TRBD1 (5 bases). Per the germline V gene, CDR1 is LGHNA and CDR2 is YSLEER. The CDR3 is 14 residues long. V lost 1 base to trimming and J lost 3 bases, with 7 bases between them. The CDR3 nucleotides read TGCGCCAGCAGCCAAGGGGGGTACAATCAGCCCCAGCATTTT. Translation: CASSQGGYNQPQHF.

The V gene is TRBV20-1, the J gene TRBJ2-5; TRBD2 aligns across 8 bases. The J segment lost 2 bases and the V segment lost 4 bases, leaving 6 bases of the junction unmatched. Looked up from germline, CDR1 is DFQATT and CDR2 is SNEGSKA (reference sequence). CDR3 size: 14 residues. Here the CDR3 reads CSAMTAGAQETQYF. DNA of the CDR3: TGCAGTGCTATGACAGCGGGAGCTCAAGAGACCCAGTACTTC.

This clonotype was found a few times. The V and J genes are TRBV7-2 and TRBJ1-6; the D is unclear. CDR1 SGHTA and CDR2 FQGNSA come from the germline V gene. The CDR3 length is 12 residues. The V and J ends lost 11 bases and 6 bases respectively, with 11 bases between them. The CDR3 DNA follows: TGTGCCTGTCCCGATAGTAATTCACCCCTCCACTTT. Protein: CACPDSNSPLHF.

This rearrangement joins TRBV4-3 to TRBJ1-5, with 9 bases matching TRBD1. This CDR3 has 17 residues. Unmatched junction bases numbered 5, after V lost 1 base and J lost 1 base. Germline V gene sequence: CDR1 LGHNA, CDR2 YSLEER. CDR3 protein: CASSQGTGGLSNQPQHF. The CDR3 coding sequence is TGCGCCAGCAGCCAAGGCACAGGGGGCCTCAGCAATCAGCCCCAGCATTTT.

This sequence joins TRBV5-1 and TRBJ2-1; D gene uncertain. The CDR3 runs to 17 residues. Germline assignment: CDR1 SGHRS and CDR2 YFSETQ. V lost 3 bases, J lost 4 bases, and 20 bases lay in between. The CDR3: CASSWATGLTSYNEQFF. As DNA, the CDR3 is TGCGCCAGCAGCTGGGCTACTGGCCTCACTTCATACAATGAGCAGTTCTTC.